This T cell receptor beta chain was sequenced during a study of cytomegalovirus exposure and HLA in healthy donors. Study-level findings and limits: By HLA locus, TCR association rates varied in a later analysis, with DRB1 showing the most and HLA-C the fewest.

Details on this clone: Its antigen is still unknown.

Primers included in the PCR were 60 Vbeta and 13 Jbeta primers. The repertoire was sequenced with immunoSEQ multiplex PCR; TCRdb's copy has only in-frame clones and lacks some. The sample has around 99,000 clones; 81% are singletons. The ends lost 8 bases at V and 7 bases at J; junction bases unmatched: 5. Germline CDR1 reads WSHSY; CDR2 reads SAAADI. This CDR3 is built from 14 residues. The sequenced material came from PBMCs. The receptor comes from a man aged 25-40 years in good health and CMV-seronegative. The rearrangement links TRBV10-2 to TRBJ2-1; 13 positions match TRBD2. In nucleotides, the CDR3 is TGCGCCAGCCGGACTAGCGGGAGTACAAATGAGCAGTTCTTC. Residues: CASRTSGSTNEQFF.